This T cell receptor (beta chain) stems from a study of patients and donors after allogeneic stem cell transplantation. TCRdb called the RT-PCR reads again in MiXCR, with one record for every CDR3 protein. The sample lists about a million distinct CDR3 sequences, roughly 17% occurring once. Germline CDR1 MNHEY, CDR2 SMNVEV (reference sequence). The CDR3 runs 14 residues. The V end lost 8 bases, the J end lost 0 bases, and 12 bases lay between the germline ends. Input material: blood, either unsorted or a sorted T cell fraction (not recorded which). This TCR was sampled from a human donor who was either an allogeneic HSCT recipient or a stem cell or donor lymphocyte infusion donor (not recorded which). It is not recorded whose cells these are; they may come from a transplant donor. The V call is TRBV27, the J call TRBJ2-3; maybe TRBD2 (6 bases). CDR3 coding DNA: TGTGCCAGCCGGGGGAAGCCTAGCACAGATACGCAGTATTTT. Its protein product is CASRGKPSTDTQYF.